The clone carrying this TCR beta chain was counted at least ten times. Since a much larger clone is just one base distant, this may be a read error. Next came a second PCR, run for about 6 to 12 cycles, which used a sample-barcoded 5' primer along with a J-beta primer mix. Via MiXCR, TCRdb re-called the 5' RACE reads, giving one row per CDR3 protein. Of around 1.1 million distinct CDR3 sequences in the sample, under 40% were seen once. The sample originates from a study of blood T cells in healthy people across ages. This TCR was sampled from a man aged 18 to 29 in good health. Sequencing was done on a sample of blood.

This CDR3 reads CASSAGTITDTQYF. DNA for the CDR3: TGCGCCAGCAGCGCCGGGACCATCACAGATACGCAGTATTTT. The V call is TRBV5-1, the J call TRBJ2-3; TRBD1 or TRBD2 may be the D gene (5 bases each). V was cut by 4 bases and J by 2 bases, with 11 bases left in between. This CDR3 contains 14 residues. From germline, CDR1 is SGHRS and CDR2 YFSETQ.